The source of this T cell receptor (beta chain) is a study of vaccination and CD4 T cells after COVID-19. Whole-study context: Of the convalescent patients, who were SARS-CoV-2 positive by nasal swab PCR, about 10 had mild and one severe disease. It was a median approximately 92 days after diagnosis, with a range of 35 to 161, that post-COVID samples were drawn.

Sample treatment: roughly 11-day PBMC culture with coronavirus spike peptide pools or control peptides (ViraFEST assay). Sequencing of cultured CD4+ T cell DNA used the Oncomine TCR Beta short-read assay. One entry per CDR3 protein, called by TCRdb with MiXCR from the PCR reads. Of about 6,300 distinct CDR3 sequences detected, approximately 71% appear once; the ten largest clones hold approximately 50%. For this clonotype: Its target is unknown.

The length of the CDR3 is 15 residues. V was clipped by 5 bases and J by 4 bases, with 15 bases between them. Per the germline V gene, CDR1 is LNHNV and CDR2 is YYDKDF (reference sequence). The sequenced sample consisted of CD4+ T cells from blood, cultured in vitro. This receptor was taken from a human donor who had recovered from COVID-19. The V call is TRBV15, the J call TRBJ1-3; no definite D call. The CDR3 sequence: CATSLRDLPGNTIYF. DNA for the CDR3: TGTGCCACCAGCCTGAGAGATCTCCCGGGAAACACCATATATTTT.